This TCR beta chain emerged from a study of T cell responses to AZD1222 COVID-19 vaccine. Notes on this clone: Its antigen remains unknown.

Libraries were prepared by immunoSEQ multiplex PCR; TCRdb keeps only in-frame clonotypes and omits some of them. The sample carries some 110,000 clones, 88% recorded once. The CDR3 is 12 amino acids. V was clipped by 5 bases and J by 0 bases, with 5 bases between them. Germline V lookup: CDR1 MNHEY, CDR2 SMNVEV (reference sequence). Study-wide findings and caveats: Mostly white British, mostly female donors; authors suggested clonal diversity may be underestimated.

The sequence was obtained from an adult in good health. The V and J genes are TRBV27 and TRBJ2-7; D unresolved. The source was peripheral blood, collected on day 0 of AZD1222 vaccination. CDR3 bases: TGTGCCAGCAGTCCCCACTCCTACGAGCAGTACTTC. This encodes CASSPHSYEQYF.